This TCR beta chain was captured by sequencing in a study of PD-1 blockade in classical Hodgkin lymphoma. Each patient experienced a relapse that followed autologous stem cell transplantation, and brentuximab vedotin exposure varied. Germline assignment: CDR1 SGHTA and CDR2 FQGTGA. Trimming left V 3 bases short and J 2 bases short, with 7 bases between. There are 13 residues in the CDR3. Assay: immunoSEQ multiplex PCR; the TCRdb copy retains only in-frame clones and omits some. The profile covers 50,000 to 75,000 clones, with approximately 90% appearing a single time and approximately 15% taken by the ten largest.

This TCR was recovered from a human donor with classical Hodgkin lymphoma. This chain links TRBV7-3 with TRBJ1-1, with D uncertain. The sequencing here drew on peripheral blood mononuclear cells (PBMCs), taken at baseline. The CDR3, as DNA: TGTGCCAGCAGCTTTCAGGTTAACACTGAAGCTTTCTTT. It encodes CASSFQVNTEAFF.